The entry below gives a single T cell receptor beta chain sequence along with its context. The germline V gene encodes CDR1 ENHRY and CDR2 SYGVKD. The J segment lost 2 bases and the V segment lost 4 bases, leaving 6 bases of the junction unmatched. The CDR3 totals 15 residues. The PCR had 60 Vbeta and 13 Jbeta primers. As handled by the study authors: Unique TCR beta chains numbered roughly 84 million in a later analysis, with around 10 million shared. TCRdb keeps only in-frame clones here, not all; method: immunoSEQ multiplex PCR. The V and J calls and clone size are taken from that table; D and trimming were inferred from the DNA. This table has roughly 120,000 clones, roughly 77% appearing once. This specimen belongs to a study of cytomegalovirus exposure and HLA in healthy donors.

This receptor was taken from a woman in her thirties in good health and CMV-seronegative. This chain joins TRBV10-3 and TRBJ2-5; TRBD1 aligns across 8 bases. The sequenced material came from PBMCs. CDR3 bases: TGTGCCATCAGTGCCCGGTGGACAGGGCAAGAGACCCAGTACTTC. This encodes CAISARWTGQETQYF.